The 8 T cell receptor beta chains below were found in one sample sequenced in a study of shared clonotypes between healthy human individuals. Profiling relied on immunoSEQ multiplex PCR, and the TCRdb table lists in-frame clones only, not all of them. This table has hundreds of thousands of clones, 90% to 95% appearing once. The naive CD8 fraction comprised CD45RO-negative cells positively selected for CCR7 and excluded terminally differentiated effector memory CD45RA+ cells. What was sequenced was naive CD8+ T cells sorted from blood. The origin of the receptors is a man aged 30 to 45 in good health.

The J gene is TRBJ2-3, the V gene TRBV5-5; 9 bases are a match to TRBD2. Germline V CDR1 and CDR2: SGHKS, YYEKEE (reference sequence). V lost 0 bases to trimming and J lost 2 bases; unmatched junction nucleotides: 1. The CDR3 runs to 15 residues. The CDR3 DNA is TGTGCCAGCAGCTTGGGACTAGCGGCCACAGATACGCAGTATTTT. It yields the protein CASSLGLAATDTQYF.

CDR3 DNA: TGTGCCAGCAGTTCATACTACCAGGGACTGTCTGGGGCCAACGTCCTGACTTTC. It is translated as CASSSYYQGLSGANVLTF. This sequence joins TRBV28 and TRBJ2-6; D perhaps matches TRBD2 (6 bases). This CDR3 spans 18 amino acids. V was pared by 4 bases and J by 1 base, with 17 bases between. Germline CDR1 MDHEN, CDR2 SYDVKM. Drawing the rest from reference TRBV28 and TRBJ2-6, the complete variable domain is DVKVTQSSRYLVKRTGEKVFLECVQDMDHENMFWYRQDPGLGLRLIYFSYDVKMKEKGDIPEGYSVSREKKERFSLILESASTNQTSMYLCASSSYYQGLSGANVLTFGAGSRLTVL.

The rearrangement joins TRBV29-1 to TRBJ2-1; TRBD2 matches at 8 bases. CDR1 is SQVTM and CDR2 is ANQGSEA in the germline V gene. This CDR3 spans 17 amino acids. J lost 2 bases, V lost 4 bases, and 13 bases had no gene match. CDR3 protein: CSVVGTRGSAAYNEQFF. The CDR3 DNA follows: TGCAGCGTTGTTGGGACTAGAGGATCGGCGGCCTACAATGAGCAGTTCTTC.

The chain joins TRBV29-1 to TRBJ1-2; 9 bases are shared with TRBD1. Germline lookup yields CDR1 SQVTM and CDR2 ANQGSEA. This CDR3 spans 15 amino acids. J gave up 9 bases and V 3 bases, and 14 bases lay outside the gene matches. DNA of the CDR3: TGCAGCGTTGACACCTCCGGGACAGGGCAGAGGCGCTACACCTTC. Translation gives CSVDTSGTGQRRYTF.

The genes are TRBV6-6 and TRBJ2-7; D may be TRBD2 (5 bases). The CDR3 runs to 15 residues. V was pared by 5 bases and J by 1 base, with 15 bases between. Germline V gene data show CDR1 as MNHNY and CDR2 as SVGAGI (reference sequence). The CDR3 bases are TGTGCCAGCAGTCTAAGCCCGGGATCTTCCTACGAGCAGTACTTC. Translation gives CASSLSPGSSYEQYF.

CDR3 amino acids: CASSETGATQPQHF. The CDR3 nucleotides are TGCGCCAGCAGTGAGACAGGGGCGACTCAGCCCCAGCATTTT. The genes are TRBV10-2 and TRBJ1-5, with 7 bases aligning to TRBD1. J lost 6 bases, V lost 2 bases, and 4 bases had no gene match. The CDR3 covers 14 residues. CDR1 is WSHSY and CDR2 is SAAADI in the germline V gene.

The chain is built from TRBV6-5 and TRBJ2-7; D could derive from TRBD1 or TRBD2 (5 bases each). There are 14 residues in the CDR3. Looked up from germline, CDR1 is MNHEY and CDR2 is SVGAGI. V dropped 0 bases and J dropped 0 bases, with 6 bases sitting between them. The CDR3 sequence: CASSYSGDSYEQYF. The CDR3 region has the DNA TGTGCCAGCAGTTACTCGGGGGACTCCTACGAGCAGTACTTC.

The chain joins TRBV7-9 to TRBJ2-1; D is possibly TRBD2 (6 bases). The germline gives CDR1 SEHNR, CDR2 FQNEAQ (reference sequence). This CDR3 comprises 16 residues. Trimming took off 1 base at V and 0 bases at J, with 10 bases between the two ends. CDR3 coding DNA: TGTGCCAGCAGCTTAGGGAGGGGAGGCTCCTACAATGAGCAGTTCTTC. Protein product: CASSLGRGGSYNEQFF.